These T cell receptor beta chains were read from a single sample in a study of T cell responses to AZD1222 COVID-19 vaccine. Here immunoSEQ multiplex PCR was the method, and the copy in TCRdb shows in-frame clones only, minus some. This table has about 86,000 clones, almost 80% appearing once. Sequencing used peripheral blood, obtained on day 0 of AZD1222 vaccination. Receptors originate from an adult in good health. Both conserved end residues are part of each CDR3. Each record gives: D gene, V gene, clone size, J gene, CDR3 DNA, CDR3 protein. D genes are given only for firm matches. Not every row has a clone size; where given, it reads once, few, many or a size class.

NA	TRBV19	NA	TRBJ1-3	TGTGCCAGTAGTATCGAGGGAATTACTGGAAACACCATATATTTT	CASSIEGITGNTIYF
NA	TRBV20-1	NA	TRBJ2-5	TGCAGTGCTAGTTGGGGGATCCAAGAGACCCAGTACTTC	CSASWGIQETQYF
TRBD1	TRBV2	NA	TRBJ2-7	TGTGCCAGCAGTGAGCAGGGGGCGCGTTACGAGCAGTACTTC	CASSEQGARYEQYF
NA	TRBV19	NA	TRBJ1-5	TGTGCCAGTAGTATCTCCGGGAGGATGTATGGGAGCAATCAGCCCCAGCATTTT	CASSISGRMYGSNQPQHF
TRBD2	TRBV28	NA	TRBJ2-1	TGTGCCAGCAGTCACCCCCGACAGTTAGGGACTAGCGGGAGGGCCTATAATGAGCAGTTCTTC	CASSHPRQLGTSGRAYNEQFF
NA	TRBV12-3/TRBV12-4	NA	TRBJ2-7	TGTGCCAGCAGTAATGGCAGGGACTACGAGCAGTACTTC	CASSNGRDYEQYF
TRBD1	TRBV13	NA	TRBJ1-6	TGTGCCAGCAGCATGGGACAGGGGACGAATTCACCCCTCCACTTT	CASSMGQGTNSPLHF
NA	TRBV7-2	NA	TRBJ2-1	TGTGCCAGCAGCCCAGGGGCCGGTTACAATGAGCAGTTCTTC	CASSPGAGYNEQFF
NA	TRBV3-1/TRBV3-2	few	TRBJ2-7	TGTGCCAGCAGCCAAGCGACCTACGAGCAGTACTTC	CASSQATYEQYF
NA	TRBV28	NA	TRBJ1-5	TGTGCCAGCAGTTTAAATGAGAATCAGCCCCAGCATTTT	CASSLNENQPQHF
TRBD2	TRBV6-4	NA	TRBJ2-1	TGTGCCAGCAGTGACCGGCTAGCGGGAGGCAGTGAGCAGTTCTTC	CASSDRLAGGSEQFF
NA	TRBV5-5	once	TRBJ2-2	TGTGCCAGCAGCGTCAGTAGGGGACTCGACACCGGGGAGCTGTTTTTT	CASSVSRGLDTGELFF
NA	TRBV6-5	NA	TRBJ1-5	TGTGCCAGCAGTTACTCGATTCGGGGAAATCAGCCCCAGCATTTT	CASSYSIRGNQPQHF
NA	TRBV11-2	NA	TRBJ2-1	TGTGCCAGCAGCAGGGCCTATGAGCAGTTCTTC	CASSRAYEQFF
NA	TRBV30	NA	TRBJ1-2	TGTGCCTGGAGTCAATCGAGAGTATATGGCTACACCTTC	CAWSQSRVYGYTF
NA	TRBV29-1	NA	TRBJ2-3	TGCAGCGTTCAAACCAGGGGTAGGGCAGATACGCAGTATTTT	CSVQTRGRADTQYF
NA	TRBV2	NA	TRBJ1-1	TGTGCCAGCAGCCTGGGACGGATGAACACTGAAGCTTTCTTT	CASSLGRMNTEAFF
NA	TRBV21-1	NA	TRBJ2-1	TGTGCCAGCAGCAGGTTGGGGAGGAGCGGGAGGAGTATGAGGCATGAGCAGTTCTTC	CASSRLGRSGRSMRHEQFF
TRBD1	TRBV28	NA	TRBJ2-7	TGTGCCAGCAGTTTTTCACAGGGGGCATCGGGCGAGCAGTACTTC	CASSFSQGASGEQYF
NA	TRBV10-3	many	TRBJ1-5	TGTGCCATCAGTGGAAGGGGTAGCAATCAGCCCCAGCATTTT	CAISGRGSNQPQHF
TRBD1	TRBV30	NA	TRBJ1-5	TGTGCCTGGAGACCGGGACAGGGTATTCAGCATGGGGGTCATCAGCCCCAGCATTTT	CAWRPGQGIQHGGHQPQHF
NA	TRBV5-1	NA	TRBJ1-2	TGCGCCAGCAGCTTGAGGGCCACAGGGCAAGGCTACACCTTC	CASSLRATGQGYTF
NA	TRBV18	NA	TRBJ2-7	TGTGCCAGCTCACGCGTCGCAGGGGAGCCTGCGGTGCAGTACTTC	CASSRVAGEPAVQYF
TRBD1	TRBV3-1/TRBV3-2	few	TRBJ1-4	TGTGCCAGCAGCCCACGCCACCGGACAGGAGATGAAAAACTGTTTTTT	CASSPRHRTGDEKLFF
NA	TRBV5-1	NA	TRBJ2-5	TGCGCCAGCAGCTTCTCTGGCAGCCAAGAGACCCAGTACTTC	CASSFSGSQETQYF
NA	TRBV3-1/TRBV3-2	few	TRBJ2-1	TGTGCCAGCAGCCAAGTATTGGGGGTTGGGAATGAGCAGTTCTTC	CASSQVLGVGNEQFF
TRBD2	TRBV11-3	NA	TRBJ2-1	TGTGCCAGCAGCTTGGCGGGGGGATCCTACAATGAGCAGTTCTTC	CASSLAGGSYNEQFF
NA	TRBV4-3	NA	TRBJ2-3	TGCGCCAGCAGCCAAGATGGGACCCTCACAGATACGCAGTATTTT	CASSQDGTLTDTQYF
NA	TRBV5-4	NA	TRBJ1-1	TGTGCCAGCAGCTTTGGGGTGGGGAACACTGAAGCTTTCTTT	CASSFGVGNTEAFF
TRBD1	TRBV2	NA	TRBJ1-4	TGTGCCAGCAGTGCCCTCCCGGGACAGGGGCCGGGTGAAAAACTGTTTTTT	CASSALPGQGPGEKLFF
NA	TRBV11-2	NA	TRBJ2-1	TGTGCCAGCAGCTTAGGTTCCAACTCATTGGTCAATGAGCAGTTCTTC	CASSLGSNSLVNEQFF
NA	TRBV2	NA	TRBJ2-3	TGTGCCAGGTCTAGGGTCCAAACGCAGTATTTT	CARSRVQTQYF
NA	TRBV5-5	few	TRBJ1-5	TGTGCCAGCAGCTGGGGGTCAGGGCTTCAGCCCCAGCATTTT	CASSWGSGLQPQHF
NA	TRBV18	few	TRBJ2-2	TGTGCCAGCTCACGGACGGGACTTAACACCGGGGAGCTGTTTTTT	CASSRTGLNTGELFF
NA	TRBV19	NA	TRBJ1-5	TGTGCCAGTAGTATTTTGGGGAGTGGCAATCAGCCCCAGCATTTT	CASSILGSGNQPQHF
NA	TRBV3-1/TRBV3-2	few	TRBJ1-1	TGTGCCAGCAGCCATAGGGGGGCGACTGAAGCTTTCTTT	CASSHRGATEAFF
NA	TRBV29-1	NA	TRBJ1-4	TGCAGCGTTGAGATGGATGAAAAACTGTTTTTT	CSVEMDEKLFF
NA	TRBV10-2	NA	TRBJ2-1	TGCGCCAGCGTAGATACAGTTGATGAGCAGTTCTTC	CASVDTVDEQFF
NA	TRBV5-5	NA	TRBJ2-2	TGTGCCAGCAGCTTGTCACAGGGCACCGGGGAGCTGTTTTTT	CASSLSQGTGELFF
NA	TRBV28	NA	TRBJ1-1	TGTGCCAGCAGCCCTCCCGGGGTGGGGACGAGGGCTTTCTTT	CASSPPGVGTRAFF
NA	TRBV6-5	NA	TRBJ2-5	TGTGCCAGCACCACGGACACCCAAGAGACCCAGTACTTC	CASTTDTQETQYF
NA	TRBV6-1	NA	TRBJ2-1	TGTGCCAGCAGCCGCAACTACAATGAGCAGTTCTTC	CASSRNYNEQFF
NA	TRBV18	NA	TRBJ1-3	TGTGCCAGCTCACCACCCCGGGACTCCCGTCCCGGAAACACCATATATTTT	CASSPPRDSRPGNTIYF
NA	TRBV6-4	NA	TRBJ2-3	TGTGCCAGCAGTGTCGGGATAGACACAGATACGCAGTATTTT	CASSVGIDTDTQYF
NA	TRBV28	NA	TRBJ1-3	TGTGCCAGCACCCCGGGACCCTCTCGAAACACCATATATTTT	CASTPGPSRNTIYF
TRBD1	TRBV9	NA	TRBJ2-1	TGTGCCAGCAGCGGAGGGGGCTCGTACAATGAGCAGTTCTTC	CASSGGGSYNEQFF
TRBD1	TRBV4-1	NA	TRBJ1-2	TGCGCCAGCAGCCAAGCCGGGACAGGGAACTATGGCTACACCTTC	CASSQAGTGNYGYTF
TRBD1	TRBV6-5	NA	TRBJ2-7	TGTGCCAGCATGCCAGACAGGGTAACCTACGAGCAGTACTTC	CASMPDRVTYEQYF
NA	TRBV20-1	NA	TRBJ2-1	TGCAGTGCAGGGGCCTACAGTGAGCAGTTCTTC	CSAGAYSEQFF
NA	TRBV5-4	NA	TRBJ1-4	TGTGCCAGCAGCGGGGGGGGAGGAGAAGGTGAAAAACTGTTTTTT	CASSGGGGEGEKLFF
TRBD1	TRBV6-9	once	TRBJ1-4	TGTGCCAGCAGTTTGACAGGGGTAGGGGAAAAACTGTTTTTT	CASSLTGVGEKLFF
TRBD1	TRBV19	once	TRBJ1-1	TGTGCCAGTAATTCCTTCCGTCCCCGGGACAGGGGGTGGAAAACTTTCTTT	CASNSFRPRDRGWKTFF
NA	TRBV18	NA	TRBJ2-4	TGTGCCAGCTCACCTCCCGTAGCCAAAAACATTCAGTACTTC	CASSPPVAKNIQYF
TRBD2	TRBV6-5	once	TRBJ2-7	TGTGCCAGCAGTTACGGGCGGGGGACCTACGAGCAGTACTTC	CASSYGRGTYEQYF
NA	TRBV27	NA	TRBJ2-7	TGTGCCAGCAGTTTGGACAGTTCCTACGAGCAGTACTTC	CASSLDSSYEQYF
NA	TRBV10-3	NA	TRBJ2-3	TGTGCCATCAGTGAGTCGGGATCCGTAGGCCACACAGATACGCAGTATTTT	CAISESGSVGHTDTQYF
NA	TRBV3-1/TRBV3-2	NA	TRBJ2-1	TGTGCCAGCAGCCAAGCCAGGGACTCCTACAATGAGCAGTTCTTC	CASSQARDSYNEQFF
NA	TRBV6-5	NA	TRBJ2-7	TGTGCCAGCAGTTACACTGGAGGGGGGGGACCCTACGAGCAGTACTTC	CASSYTGGGGPYEQYF
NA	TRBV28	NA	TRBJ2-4	TGTGCCAGCAGCTCCGATATAGCCAAAAACATTCAGTACTTC	CASSSDIAKNIQYF
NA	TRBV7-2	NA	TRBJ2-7	TGTGCCAGCAGCTTTTTGGGTCTTAACGAGCAGTACTTC	CASSFLGLNEQYF